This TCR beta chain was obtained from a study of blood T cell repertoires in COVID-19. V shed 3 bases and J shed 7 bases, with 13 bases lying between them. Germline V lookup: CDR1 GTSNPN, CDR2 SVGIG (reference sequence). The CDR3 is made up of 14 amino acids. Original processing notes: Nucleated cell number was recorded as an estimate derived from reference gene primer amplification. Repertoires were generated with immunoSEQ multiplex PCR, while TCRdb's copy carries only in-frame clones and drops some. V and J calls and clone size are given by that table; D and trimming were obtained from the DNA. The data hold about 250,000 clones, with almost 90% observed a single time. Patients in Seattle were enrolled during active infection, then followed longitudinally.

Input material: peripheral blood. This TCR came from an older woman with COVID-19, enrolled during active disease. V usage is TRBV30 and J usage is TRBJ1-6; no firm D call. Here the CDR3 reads CAWRPGRGNSPLHF. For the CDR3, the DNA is TGTGCCTGGAGACCGGGGAGAGGGAATTCACCCCTCCACTTT. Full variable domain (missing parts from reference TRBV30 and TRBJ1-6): SQTIHQWPATLVQPVGSPLSLECTVEGTSNPNLYWYRQAAGRGLQLLFYSVGIGQISSEVPQNLSASRPQDRQFILSSKKLLLSDSGFYLCAWRPGRGNSPLHFGNGTRLTVT.